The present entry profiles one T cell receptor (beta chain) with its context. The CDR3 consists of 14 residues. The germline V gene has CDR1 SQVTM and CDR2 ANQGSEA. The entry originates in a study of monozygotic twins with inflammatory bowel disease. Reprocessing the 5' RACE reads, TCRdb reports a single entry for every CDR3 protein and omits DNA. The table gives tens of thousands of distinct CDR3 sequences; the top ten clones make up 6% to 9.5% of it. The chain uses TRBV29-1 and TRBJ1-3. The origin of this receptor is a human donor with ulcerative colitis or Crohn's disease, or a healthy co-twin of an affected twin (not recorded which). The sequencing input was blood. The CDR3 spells CSVSSQDSGNTIYF. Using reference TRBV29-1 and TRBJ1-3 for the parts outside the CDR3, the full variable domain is SAVISQKPSRDICQRGTSLTIQCQVDSQVTMMFWYRQQPGQSLTLIATANQGSEATYESGFVIDKFPISRPNLTFSTLTVSNMSPEDSSIYLCSVSSQDSGNTIYFGEGSWLTVV.